This T cell receptor beta chain stems from a study of OX40 agonist ivuxolimab in advanced cancers. About the study: Ivuxolimab was administered intravenously to patients at 0.01 to 10 mg/kg every 2 weeks. Findings and caveats of the study: Antigen specificity remained undetermined for the expanded peripheral T cells.

Germline CDR1 reads MGHRA; CDR2 reads YSYEKL. V dropped 4 bases and J dropped 2; count of bases not matched to a gene: 6. This CDR3 has 17 amino acids. In the case of this clone: Its specificity is unknown.

Using immunoSEQ multiplex PCR, the repertoire was profiled, and TCRdb retains in-frame clones only, with some absent. The table lists 65,000 to 75,000 clones, approximately 78% of them singletons. The rearrangement links TRBV4-1 to TRBJ2-6; TRBD1 aligns across 9 bases. The source was CD4+ or CD8+ T cells sorted from blood, collected in a trial of the OX40 agonist ivuxolimab. The origin of this receptor is an adult with an advanced solid tumor such as melanoma, head and neck, liver or kidney cancer. CDR3 bases: TGCGCCAGCAGCCCTCGACAGGGGGGGACTGGGGCCAACGTCCTGACTTTC. Its protein is CASSPRQGGTGANVLTF.